The next 21 T cell receptor beta chains were all read from a single sample in a study of PD-1 blockade in classical Hodgkin lymphoma. Each patient experienced a relapse that followed autologous stem cell transplantation, and brentuximab vedotin exposure varied. The repertoire was sequenced with immunoSEQ multiplex PCR; TCRdb's copy has only in-frame clones and lacks some. This table holds 45,000 to 50,000 clones, 60% to 85% found once. The input for sequencing was peripheral blood mononuclear cells (PBMCs), taken before the second cycle of nivolumab. The receptors were sampled from a human donor with classical Hodgkin lymphoma.

The V gene is TRBV5-1, the J gene TRBJ1-1; D is uncertain. Between the trimmed V and J ends, which lost 3 bases and 5 bases, there was a span of 11 bases. This CDR3 spans 13 amino acids. Germline V gene data show CDR1 as SGHRS and CDR2 as YFSETQ. For the CDR3, the DNA is TGCGCCAGCAGCTCGGAGAGTGTAACTGAAGCTTTCTTT. This encodes CASSSESVTEAFF.

This clone was detected a few times. The V gene is TRBV9, the J gene TRBJ1-6; weak D call: TRBD1 (6 bases). Germline CDR1 and CDR2: SGDLS and YYNGEE. V was cut by 3 bases and J by 7 bases, with 8 bases left in between. This CDR3 has 13 amino acids. This CDR3 is CASSEGENSPLHF. The CDR3 DNA sequence: TGTGCCAGCAGCGAGGGGGAGAATTCACCCCTCCACTTT.

This clone has only one observation. V is TRBV5-5 and J is TRBJ1-2; D gene uncertain. V lost 0 bases and J 7 bases, leaving 13 bases between the germline ends. Germline V lookup: CDR1 SGHKS, CDR2 YYEKEE (reference sequence). The CDR3 is made up of 14 amino acids. The CDR3 is CASSLDGDVGGYTF. CDR3 nucleotides: TGTGCCAGCAGCTTGGATGGGGATGTGGGTGGCTACACCTTC.

In DNA, the CDR3 is TGTGCCAGCAGTTGGACAGGGGACGGCTACACCTTC. The encoded protein is CASSWTGDGYTF. The chain is built from TRBV28 and TRBJ1-2; the match to TRBD1 covers 9 bases. V shed 4 bases, J shed 8 bases, and the junction held 2 bases outside the gene matches. The CDR3 consists of 12 residues. CDR1 is MDHEN, CDR2 SYDVKM, per germline.

This sequence joins TRBV7-9 and TRBJ2-3; perhaps TRBD1 as D (6 bases). Trimming left V 0 bases short and J 5 bases short, with 12 bases between. In germline, CDR1 is SEHNR, CDR2 FQNEAQ (reference sequence). This CDR3 is 15 amino acids long. CDR3 in DNA: TGTGCCAGCAGCTTAGCGGCAGGGGTGGTAGATACGCAGTATTTT. Translation gives CASSLAAGVVDTQYF.

The chain recombines TRBV9 with TRBJ1-6; D call uncertain. The V gene lost 0 bases and the J gene lost 5 bases, with 9 bases spanning the gap. The CDR3 has 15 residues. Germline V lookup: CDR1 SGDLS, CDR2 YYNGEE. CDR3 DNA: TGTGCCAGCAGCGTAGGGGCAGGAGATAATTCACCCCTCCACTTT. It yields the protein CASSVGAGDNSPLHF. Full variable domain (missing parts from reference TRBV9 and TRBJ1-6): DSGVTQTPKHLITATGQRVTLRCSPRSGDLSVYWYQQSLDQGLQFLIQYYNGEERAKGNILERFSAQQFPDLHSELNLSSLELGDSALYFCASSVGAGDNSPLHFGNGTRLTVT.

V usage is TRBV5-4 and J usage is TRBJ2-3; 7 bases agree with TRBD1. The CDR3 has 16 residues. J lost 1 base, V lost 5 bases, and 10 bases had no gene match. The germline V gene encodes CDR1 SGHNT and CDR2 YYREEE (reference sequence). The CDR3 region is CASSDPHRGGTDTQYF. The CDR3 region has the DNA TGTGCCAGCAGTGACCCTCACAGGGGAGGCACAGATACGCAGTATTTT.

The chain is built from TRBV6-5 and TRBJ2-1; D gene uncertain. Germline values: CDR1 MNHEY, CDR2 SVGAGI. V was cut by 3 bases and J by 0 bases, with 9 bases left in between. This CDR3 is 15 amino acids long. CDR3 in DNA: TGTGCCAGCAGTTATGGAGAGAGCTCCTACAATGAGCAGTTCTTC. Amino acids: CASSYGESSYNEQFF.

J is TRBJ1-6 and V is TRBV2, with 9 nucleotides matching TRBD1. CDR1 is SNHLY and CDR2 is FYNNEI in the germline V gene. The CDR3 runs to 15 residues. J was trimmed by 10 bases and V by 6 bases; bases with no gene match: 10. As DNA, the CDR3 is TGTGCCAGCAGCCAACAGGGGGCGCGCGGCTCACCCCTCCACTTT. It is translated as CASSQQGARGSPLHF.

V and J are TRBV10-1 and TRBJ2-3; maybe TRBD2 (6 bases). Deletions cut 2 bases from V and 0 bases from J, with 9 bases between. CDR1 and CDR2 (germline): WNHNN, SYGVQD (reference sequence). This CDR3 is built from 15 residues. CDR3 sequence (DNA): TGCGCCAGCAGTGAGAGGGACTCTAGCACAGATACGCAGTATTTT. Translated: CASSERDSSTDTQYF.

The CDR3 here is CASSPGTGQYEQYF. The CDR3 nucleotides read TGTGCCAGCTCGCCCGGGACAGGGCAATACGAGCAGTACTTC. The chain carries TRBV18 and TRBJ2-7, with 9 bases fitting TRBD1. CDR3 size: 14 residues. Trimming cost V 6 bases and J 4 bases; bases outside gene matches: 7. Germline CDR1 and CDR2: KGHSH and LQKENI. The variable domain in full, with the rest retrieved from reference TRBV18 and TRBJ2-7, is NAGVMQNPRHLVRRRGQEARLRCSPMKGHSHVYWYRQLPEEGLKFMVYLQKENIIDESGMPKERFSAEFPKEGPSILRIQQVVRGDSAAYFCASSPGTGQYEQYFGPGTRLTVT.

The chain recombines TRBV11-2 with TRBJ1-4; D not certain. Germline V gene lookup returns CDR1 SGHAT and CDR2 FQNNGV. This CDR3 region has 16 residues. The germline V and J ends were trimmed by 5 bases and 0 bases, with 13 bases remaining between them. Here the CDR3 reads CASSPFPSATNEKLFF. DNA for the CDR3: TGTGCCAGCAGCCCTTTCCCAAGTGCAACTAATGAAAAACTGTTTTTT.

As DNA, the CDR3 is TGTGCCAGCAGCGTGGCAGGGACGGATTCACCCCTCCACTTT. Amino acids: CASSVAGTDSPLHF. The chain combines TRBV11-1 with TRBJ1-6; possible D gene TRBD1, 5 bases. This CDR3 is 14 amino acids long. V shed 5 bases and J shed 8 bases, with 13 bases lying between them. The V gene's germline CDR1 is SGHAT and CDR2 FQDESV (reference sequence). The full variable domain, rest sourced from reference TRBV11-1 and TRBJ1-6, is EAEVAQSPRYKITEKSQAVAFWCDPISGHATLYWYRQILGQGPELLVQFQDESVVDDSQLPKDRFSAERLKGVDSTLKIQPAELGDSAMYLCASSVAGTDSPLHFGNGTRLTVT.

The chain is built from TRBV5-5 and TRBJ2-5; D is ambiguous. This CDR3 has 17 residues. V was pared by 0 bases and J by 5 bases, with 20 bases between. Germline CDR1 SGHKS, CDR2 YYEKEE (reference sequence). The CDR3 bases are TGTGCCAGCAGCTTGGACCCCTTGGCTATCGTTAAGGAGACCCAGTACTTC. Amino acid sequence: CASSLDPLAIVKETQYF.

The rearrangement links TRBV29-1 to TRBJ1-6; a possible D gene is TRBD1 (6 bases). Germline V CDR1 and CDR2: SQVTM, ANQGSEA. CDR3 size: 13 residues. Trimming cost V 6 bases and J 8 bases, with 14 bases left between them. The CDR3 DNA reads TGCAGCGTAGCCACAGGGATCGATTCACCCCTCCACTTT. This sequence encodes CSVATGIDSPLHF.

The chain combines TRBV5-5 with TRBJ1-5; D is uncertain. The CDR3 loop spans 13 amino acids. V gave up 2 bases and J gave up 7 bases, with 10 bases separating them. Germline CDR1 is SGHKS and CDR2 is YYEKEE (reference sequence). CDR3 protein: CASSFSVQQPQHF. The CDR3 DNA is TGTGCCAGCAGCTTTTCGGTGCAACAGCCCCAGCATTTT.

The rearrangement uses TRBV28 and TRBJ2-2; D uncertain. The CDR3 consists of 18 residues. V was clipped by 1 base and J by 4 bases, with 19 bases between them. Germline CDR1 and CDR2: MDHEN and SYDVKM. DNA for the CDR3: TGTGCCAGCAGTTTATACGATGGACCTGGTGGAATCACCGGGGAGCTGTTTTTT. The encoded protein is CASSLYDGPGGITGELFF. The full variable domain, its missing parts supplied by reference TRBV28 and TRBJ2-2, is DVKVTQSSRYLVKRTGEKVFLECVQDMDHENMFWYRQDPGLGLRLIYFSYDVKMKEKGDIPEGYSVSREKKERFSLILESASTNQTSMYLCASSLYDGPGGITGELFFGEGSRLTVL.

The chain uses TRBV9 and TRBJ1-6; D remains unclear. The germline CDR1 and CDR2 sequences are SGDLS and YYNGEE. Trimming took off 2 bases at V and 9 bases at J, with 9 bases between the two ends. This CDR3 comprises 13 residues. The CDR3 sequence is CASSVGSGSPLHF. The CDR3 coding sequence is TGTGCCAGCAGCGTGGGCTCTGGTTCACCCCTCCACTTT.

This clone has a handful of counts. The rearrangement uses TRBV28 and TRBJ2-7; 7 positions match TRBD1. This CDR3 has 16 residues. The V gene end was trimmed by 2 bases and the J gene end by 3 bases; junction bases not matched to a gene: 10. The germline V gene has CDR1 MDHEN and CDR2 SYDVKM. CDR3 in amino acids: CASSLASAQGVYEQYF. CDR3 DNA: TGTGCCAGCAGTTTAGCCTCGGCTCAGGGGGTCTACGAGCAGTACTTC.

This chain uses TRBV7-6 with TRBJ2-1; D unresolved. The CDR3 spans 12 residues. Germline CDR1 reads SGHVS; CDR2 reads FNYEAQ. V lost 5 bases to trimming and J lost 9 bases, with 11 bases between them. The CDR3 loop reads CASSALDAEQFF. The CDR3 DNA sequence: TGTGCCAGCAGCGCGCTAGATGCTGAGCAGTTCTTC.

This sequence joins TRBV5-1 and TRBJ1-2; 8 bases are shared with TRBD1. This CDR3 contains 16 residues. J lost 0 bases, V lost 8 bases, and 12 bases had no gene match. Germline V lookup: CDR1 SGHRS, CDR2 YFSETQ. The CDR3 here is CASIPNPGGSNYGYTF. DNA of the CDR3: TGCGCCAGTATCCCCAATCCAGGGGGCTCTAACTATGGCTACACCTTC.